The clone carrying this TCR beta chain was recorded only once. The antigen is undetermined. The CDR3 extends over 16 amino acids. The germline V gene has CDR1 MDHEN and CDR2 SYDVKM. V dropped 7 bases and J dropped 5 bases, with 23 bases sitting between them. PCR primers comprised 60 Vbeta and 13 Jbeta primers. The repertoire was sequenced with immunoSEQ multiplex PCR; TCRdb's copy has only in-frame clones and lacks some. The sample includes about 99,000 clones, approximately 80% of them seen just once. This sample stems from a study of cytomegalovirus exposure and HLA in healthy donors. General observations from the study: Later analysis suggested links between common viral pathogens and several top significant clusters. Most TCRs appeared rarely, but some public TCRs recurred in many donors. In an earlier analysis, in several hundred donors, most V segments appeared productive either ~87% or ~30% of the time. Later analysis placed DRB1 highest and HLA-C lowest in TCR association rates, which differed by HLA locus.

The sample taken for sequencing was PBMCs. The gene calls are TRBV28 and TRBJ1-1; D gene unclear. The TCR originated in a woman aged 18 to 35 in good health and CMV-seropositive. The CDR3 loop is CASIRPQGPGMTEAFF. The CDR3 DNA reads as TGTGCCAGCATCCGGCCCCAAGGGCCGGGGATGACTGAAGCTTTCTTT.